What follows describes a single TCR beta chain. This sample stems from a study of T cells after yellow fever vaccination. TCRdb reanalysed the 5' RACE reads using MiXCR and keeps one entry per CDR3 protein. The sample lists about 240,000 distinct CDR3 sequences, 6.9% occurring once. This specimen was CD4+ T cells sorted from PBMCs, taken 15 days after the yellow fever booster vaccination. The source is a man aged 25 to 40 who received the YFV17D yellow fever vaccine.

The CDR3 DNA is TGTGCCAGCAGCCATCCGGCCGGGCGTACAACCGGGGAGCTGTTTTTT. Its translation: CASSHPAGRTTGELFF. This chain joins TRBV14 and TRBJ2-2; D is uncertain. V was clipped by 3 bases and J by 5 bases, with 16 bases between them. Germline assignment: CDR1 SGHDN and CDR2 FVKESK. The CDR3 is 16 residues long.